This T cell receptor (beta chain) originates from a study of patients and donors after allogeneic stem cell transplantation. TCRdb processed the RT-PCR reads anew with MiXCR; each CDR3 protein has one entry. Altogether roughly 940,000 distinct CDR3 sequences are present, 15% to 20% being singletons, with the ten largest covering around 6%. This clonotype was seen a handful of times. In germline, CDR1 is LGHDT, CDR2 YNNKEL (reference sequence). The V end was cut by 0 bases, the J end by 4 bases, with 21 bases between. CDR3 size: 18 residues. The specimen was blood, either unsorted or a sorted T cell fraction (not recorded which). V is TRBV3-1 and J is TRBJ2-5; tentatively, D is TRBD1 (6 bases). This TCR derives from a human donor who was either an allogeneic HSCT recipient or a stem cell or donor lymphocyte infusion donor (not recorded which). It is not recorded whose cells these are; they may come from a transplant donor. The CDR3 coding sequence is TGTGCCAGCAGCCAAGAACTGCCGACGGGGCTAGGGGGAGAGACCCAGTACTTC. Translated, it gives CASSQELPTGLGGETQYF.